This T cell receptor beta chain was observed in a study of cytomegalovirus exposure and HLA in healthy donors. Study-level background: There were 350 to 400 genotyped donors. Of these, about 81% fell in the genetic ancestry cluster associated with self-reported Caucasian donors. General study results and limits: As a later analysis revealed, most CMV-associated TCR beta chains appeared HLA-restricted. Accurate prediction of HLA-A and HLA-B alleles (for most subjects) was reportedly achieved from TCR beta sequences.

PCR primers comprised 60 Vbeta and 13 Jbeta primers. TCRdb's table, derived via immunoSEQ multiplex PCR, lists solely in-frame clones and lacks some. The sample carries about 71,000 clones, about two thirds recorded once. On this clone itself: Its antigen is unidentified.

V shed 4 bases and J shed 4 bases, with 16 bases lying between them. Germline loops: CDR1 LNHNV, CDR2 YYDKDF (reference sequence). CDR3 length: 15 amino acids. Source material: PBMCs. The chain uses TRBV15 and TRBJ1-1; D is perhaps TRBD1 (6 bases). This clonotype was obtained from a woman in her forties or fifties in good health and CMV-seropositive. Written as DNA, the CDR3 is TGTGCCACCAGCAACGGACGAACAGGGAGCACTGAAGCTTTCTTT. It codes for CATSNGRTGSTEAFF. Full variable domain (outside the CDR3, taken from reference TRBV15 and TRBJ1-1): DAMVIQNPRYQVTQFGKPVTLSCSQTLNHNVMYWYQQKSSQAPKLLFHYYDKDFNNEADTPDNFQSRRPNTSFCFLDIRSPGLGDTAMYLCATSNGRTGSTEAFFGQGTRLTVV.